This entry lists 26 T cell receptor beta chains sequenced from one sample in a study of control samples from healthy donors and cancer patients (dated by TCRdb to the early 2020s). The protocol used for the library was the immunoSEQ multiplex PCR assay. The immuneACCESS repertoire file appears here via TCRdb, limited to in-frame rearrangements. These files lack a portion of the clones; in checked studies, under half of the deficit traces to unresolved V genes, and the cause of the others is not known. Here the sample has approximately 79,000 clones; about 88% occur a single time. Roughly 6.7% of the sample is taken by the ten largest. Sequences were obtained from blood. The receptor set was obtained from a man aged 45 to 65 in good health.

This chain connects TRBV6-5 to TRBJ1-6; D not resolved. The V end was cut by 3 bases, the J end by 4 bases, with 7 bases between. From germline, CDR1 is MNHEY and CDR2 SVGAGI. The CDR3 runs to 14 residues. The CDR3 bases are TGTGCCAGCAGTTATCCCGGATATAATTCACCCCTCCACTTT. Residues: CASSYPGYNSPLHF.

The chain links TRBV11-3 to TRBJ1-1, with D maybe TRBD1 (5 bases). The germline V gene encodes CDR1 SGHNT and CDR2 YENEEA. Trimming stripped 5 bases from V and 2 bases from J, with 15 bases between. The CDR3 runs 15 residues. This chain's CDR3 is CASSPGGGENTEAFF. In DNA form, the CDR3 reads TGTGCCAGCAGCCCTGGCGGGGGGGAAAACACTGAAGCTTTCTTT. The variable domain in full, completed from reference TRBV11-3 and TRBJ1-1, reads EAGVVQSPRYKIIEKKQPVAFWCNPISGHNTLYWYLQNLGQGPELLIRYENEEAVDDSQLPKDRFSAERLKGVDSTLKIQPAELGDSAVYLCASSPGGGENTEAFFGQGTRLTVV.

CDR3 DNA sequence: TGTGCCAGCTCCCCCGATCCATATTCTAGGGGGGATGGCTACACCTTC. Encoded protein: CASSPDPYSRGDGYTF. The V and J genes are TRBV3-1 (or the pseudogene TRBV3-2) and TRBJ1-2, with D maybe TRBD1 (6 bases). The CDR3 is 16 residues long. With 8 bases removed from V and 6 bases from J, the gap between germline ends came to 25 bases. Germline V lookup: CDR1 LGHDT, CDR2 YNNKEL (reference sequence).

V usage is TRBV5-1 and J usage is TRBJ2-7; 7 bases agree with TRBD1. Trimming removed 4 bases from V and 5 bases from J; junction bases left unmatched: 9. Looked up from germline, CDR1 is SGHRS and CDR2 is YFSETQ. The CDR3 has 14 amino acids. CDR3 region: CASSRDSNYDEQYF. CDR3 sequence (DNA): TGCGCCAGCAGCCGGGACAGCAACTACGACGAGCAGTACTTC.

V and J are TRBV9 and TRBJ2-7, with 8 bases matching TRBD2. The germline V gene has CDR1 SGDLS and CDR2 YYNGEE. J gave up 6 bases and V 4 bases, and 15 bases lay outside the gene matches. This CDR3 is 16 amino acids long. CDR3 sequence: CASSLQTGLVPREQYF. CDR3 coding DNA: TGTGCCAGCAGCCTTCAGACGGGACTAGTCCCCCGCGAGCAGTACTTC.

The rearrangement uses TRBV27 and TRBJ2-1; possible D gene TRBD1, 5 bases. Germline assignment: CDR1 MNHEY and CDR2 SMNVEV (reference sequence). The CDR3 is 15 amino acids. Trimming stripped 6 bases from V and 4 bases from J, with 16 bases between. The CDR3 bases are TGTGCCAGCAGGGAACAGGCTCTTAAGTACAATGAGCAGTTCTTC. As protein: CASREQALKYNEQFF.

The chain links TRBV10-3 to TRBJ1-5, with D perhaps matching TRBD1 (5 bases). CDR3 length: 14 amino acids. Trimming took off 10 bases at V and 0 bases at J, with 13 bases between the two ends. Germline V CDR1 and CDR2: ENHRY, SYGVKD. The CDR3 coding sequence is TGTGCCACCAGAGGACAAAATAGCAATCAGCCCCAGCATTTT. The encoded protein is CATRGQNSNQPQHF.

This chain connects TRBV5-6 to TRBJ1-1; TRBD1 matches at 8 bases. With V trimmed by 2 bases and J by 0 bases, 6 bases remained unmatched. Germline V gene data show CDR1 as SGHDT and CDR2 as YYEEEE. The CDR3 spans 16 residues. The CDR3 spells CASSLGGTGMNTEAFF. The CDR3 DNA sequence: TGTGCCAGCAGCTTAGGAGGGACAGGCATGAACACTGAAGCTTTCTTT.

The V gene is TRBV5-6, the J gene TRBJ2-3; weak D call: TRBD1 (5 bases). Trimming pared 3 bases from V and 0 bases from J, leaving 17 bases between. This CDR3 is 17 amino acids long. CDR1 and CDR2 (germline): SGHDT, YYEEEE. The CDR3 loop is CASSWLFVGPSTDTQYF. The CDR3 nucleotides are TGTGCCAGCAGCTGGTTGTTTGTGGGGCCGAGCACAGATACGCAGTATTTT.

The chain combines TRBV5-4 with TRBJ2-5; D remains unclear. There are 16 residues in the CDR3. V lost 4 bases and J 4 bases, leaving 20 bases between the germline ends. Per germline, CDR1 SGHNT and CDR2 YYREEE (reference sequence). CDR3 coding DNA: TGTGCCAGCAGCCCTTCCTTAGTCCTGGTTGGAGAGACCCAGTACTTC. Amino acid sequence: CASSPSLVLVGETQYF.

V is TRBV19 and J is TRBJ1-2; D is uncertain. Germline assignment: CDR1 LNHDA and CDR2 SQIVND (reference sequence). The CDR3 runs 13 residues. Trimming cost V 3 bases and J 5 bases, with 10 bases left between them. CDR3 sequence reads: CASSMAFPYGYTF. CDR3 nucleotide sequence: TGTGCCAGTAGTATGGCGTTCCCATATGGCTACACCTTC.

The rearrangement links TRBV6-5 to TRBJ2-1; D not resolved. In germline, CDR1 is MNHEY, CDR2 SVGAGI. This CDR3 contains 15 residues. Trimming stripped 0 bases from V and 10 bases from J, with 16 bases between. The CDR3 sequence: CASSYSWTNHLEQFF. The CDR3, as DNA: TGTGCCAGCAGTTACTCGTGGACCAACCACCTAGAGCAGTTCTTC.

V gene TRBV2 combines with J gene TRBJ1-4, with D perhaps TRBD1 (5 bases). The CDR3 sequence is 13 residues long. Germline CDR1 SNHLY, CDR2 FYNNEI. Trimming shortened V by 4 bases and J by 8 bases, and 11 bases separated the two germline ends. The CDR3, as DNA: TGTGCCAGCAGTGGGGACGGTCGGGAAAAACTGTTTTTT. It codes for CASSGDGREKLFF.

CDR3 in amino acids: CAIRGQGTDTQYF. In DNA form, the CDR3 reads TGTGCCATCAGGGGACAGGGCACAGATACGCAGTATTTT. The chain is built from TRBV10-3 and TRBJ2-3; 8 nucleotides align to TRBD1. With 6 bases clipped from V and 1 base from J, the junction kept 0 bases outside the gene matches. The CDR3 has 13 residues. Germline V gene lookup returns CDR1 ENHRY and CDR2 SYGVKD.

The chain is built from TRBV5-1 and TRBJ2-3, with a weak D call TRBD1 (5 bases). Trimming cost V 4 bases and J 0 bases, with 15 bases left between them. The germline gives CDR1 SGHRS, CDR2 YFSETQ. This CDR3 contains 16 residues. The CDR3 loop is CASSLRATFSTDTQYF. CDR3 DNA: TGCGCCAGCAGCCTCAGGGCGACATTTAGCACAGATACGCAGTATTTT.

The V gene is TRBV20-1, the J gene TRBJ1-4; possible D gene TRBD1, 6 bases. V shed 3 bases and J shed 7 bases, with 24 bases lying between them. Germline V lookup: CDR1 DFQATT, CDR2 SNEGSKA (reference sequence). CDR3 size: 17 residues. The CDR3 loop reads CSASRPWGADGGEKLFF. DNA for the CDR3: TGCAGTGCTAGTCGGCCGTGGGGGGCAGATGGGGGTGAAAAACTGTTTTTT.

The V and J genes are TRBV13 and TRBJ1-5; D possibly corresponds to TRBD1 (5 bases). V was trimmed by 3 bases and J by 4 bases, leaving 16 bases between them. This CDR3 is 16 amino acids long. CDR1 is PRHDT, CDR2 FYEKMQ, per germline (reference sequence). The CDR3 nucleotides read TGTGCCAGCAGCTTTCCGCGCCAGGGATGGAATCAGCCCCAGCATTTT. Amino acids: CASSFPRQGWNQPQHF.

The count of this clone is one. CDR3 sequence (DNA): TGTGCCACCAGTGATTTTCATGAGCAGTTCTTC. This encodes CATSDFHEQFF. The rearrangement joins TRBV24-1 to TRBJ2-1, with D unresolved. CDR1 KGHDR and CDR2 SFDVKD come from the germline V gene. The CDR3 contains 11 residues. The germline V and J ends were trimmed by 1 base and 8 bases, with 2 bases remaining between them.

The chain couples TRBV5-1 to TRBJ2-7, with D possibly TRBD1 on 5 matching bases. The CDR3 covers 15 residues. The germline V gene has CDR1 SGHRS and CDR2 YFSETQ. Trimming removed 1 base from V and 2 bases from J, with 13 bases in between. CDR3 amino acids: CASSLSLGAAYEQYF. CDR3 DNA: TGCGCCAGCAGCTTGTCTTTAGGGGCAGCCTACGAGCAGTACTTC.

The rearrangement links TRBV7-8 to TRBJ1-2; 7 bases fit TRBD1. The J segment lost 4 bases and the V segment lost 1 base, leaving 3 bases of the junction unmatched. The germline gives CDR1 SGHVS, CDR2 FQNEAQ. The CDR3 runs 14 residues. CDR3 sequence (DNA): TGTGCCAGCAGCTTAGAGACAGGGTTCTATGGCTACACCTTC. Residues: CASSLETGFYGYTF.

V gene TRBV3-1 (or the pseudogene TRBV3-2) combines with J gene TRBJ1-6; tentatively, D is TRBD1 (6 bases). The V end lost 6 bases, the J end lost 6 bases, and 9 bases lay between the germline ends. CDR1 and CDR2 from the germline V gene are LGHDT and YNNKEL (reference sequence). The CDR3 covers 13 residues. In DNA form, the CDR3 reads TGTGCCAGCAGACAGGGTACTAATTCACCCCTCCACTTT. It codes for CASRQGTNSPLHF.

CDR3 in amino acids: CASSYVLSGANVLTF. The CDR3 nucleotides are TGTGCCAGCAGTTATGTGCTGTCTGGGGCCAACGTCCTGACTTTC. The chain is built from TRBV6-2 or TRBV6-3 and TRBJ2-6; D is unclear. The germline V gene has CDR1 MNHEY and CDR2 SVGEGT. Deletions cut 3 bases from V and 1 base from J, with 7 bases between. The CDR3 consists of 15 residues.

The CDR3: CASSQQTGVGYTF. The CDR3 bases are TGTGCCAGCAGTCAGCAGACAGGGGTTGGCTACACCTTC. The V and J genes are TRBV6-2 or TRBV6-3 and TRBJ1-2, with 8 bases that match TRBD1. CDR1 MNHEY and CDR2 SVGEGT come from the germline V gene. The J segment lost 7 bases and the V segment lost 5 bases, leaving 6 bases of the junction unmatched. The CDR3 loop spans 13 amino acids.

The chain combines TRBV5-1 with TRBJ1-6, with 10 bases matching TRBD1. Trimming at V came to 2 bases and at J to 8 bases, leaving 1 base not matched to a gene. This CDR3 is built from 14 residues. Germline assignment: CDR1 SGHRS and CDR2 YFSETQ. This chain's CDR3 is CASSFGTGDSPLHF. The CDR3 bases are TGCGCCAGCAGCTTCGGGACAGGGGATTCACCCCTCCACTTT.

This chain connects TRBV30 to TRBJ2-7; no definite D call. Germline V gene data show CDR1 as GTSNPN and CDR2 as SVGIG (reference sequence). CDR3 size: 11 residues. Trimming took off 0 bases at V and 5 bases at J, with 5 bases between the two ends. The CDR3 spells CAWSVKDEQYF. The CDR3 DNA is TGTGCCTGGAGTGTTAAGGACGAGCAGTACTTC.

This sequence joins TRBV12-3 or TRBV12-4 and TRBJ1-1; D is unresolved. This CDR3 is 13 amino acids long. Trimming removed 4 bases at V and 5 bases at J, with 11 bases between. The CDR3 sequence is CASSSLLGTEAFF. The CDR3 DNA is TGTGCCAGCAGTTCCCTTTTGGGAACTGAAGCTTTCTTT.